The 14 T cell receptor beta chains in this list originate from one sample, sequenced in a study of vaccination and CD4 T cells after COVID-19. These receptors' antigens are unknown. Treatment meaning: approximately nine-day PBMC culture with coronavirus spike peptide pools or control peptides (ViraFEST assay). The assay that was used to sequence DNA from cultured CD4+ T cells was the Oncomine TCR Beta short-read assay. TCRdb reprocessed the PCR reads via MiXCR and lists one record per CDR3 protein. Counted here are some 7,600 distinct CDR3 sequences, approximately 50% occurring once; the ten biggest clones make up roughly half. Source material: CD4+ T cells from blood, cultured in vitro. The receptors originated from a human donor who had recovered from COVID-19.

This clonotype was found once. V is TRBV7-9 and J is TRBJ2-7; 7 nucleotides line up with TRBD2. Germline CDR1 is SEHNR and CDR2 is FQNEAQ (reference sequence). V trimming: 1 base; J trimming: 1 base; junction bases outside the gene matches: 7. The CDR3 length is 16 residues. DNA of the CDR3: TGTGCCAGCAGCTTAGGAGGTGGGGGGGTTTCCTACGAGCAGTACTTC. Translating gives CASSLGGGGVSYEQYF.

This sequence joins TRBV5-1 and TRBJ1-2, with 10 bases lining up with TRBD1. This CDR3 region has 17 residues. The V gene end was trimmed by 4 bases and the J gene end by 4 bases; junction bases not matched to a gene: 13. The germline CDR1 and CDR2 sequences are SGHRS and YFSETQ. For the CDR3, the DNA is TGCGCCAGCAGCCAGTCGTCCTTGACAGGGGGCACCTATGGCTACACCTTC. Its translation is CASSQSSLTGGTYGYTF.

The V call is TRBV19, the J call TRBJ1-4, with D possibly being TRBD1 (6 bases). V was clipped by 5 bases and J by 11 bases, with 15 bases between them. This CDR3 region has 13 residues. Germline V gives CDR1 LNHDA, CDR2 SQIVND (reference sequence). This chain's CDR3 is CASSLRQEQKLFF. CDR3 DNA: TGTGCCAGTAGTCTACGACAGGAGCAGAAACTGTTTTTT.

This clonotype has a handful of counts. The chain couples TRBV7-2 to TRBJ1-1; 8 bases map to TRBD1. Germline values: CDR1 SGHTA, CDR2 FQGNSA. CDR3 length: 15 residues. Trimming removed 0 bases from V and 5 bases from J; junction bases left unmatched: 5. The CDR3 sequence: CASSLAQGAYTEAFF. The DNA of the CDR3 is TGTGCCAGCAGCTTAGCCCAGGGGGCGTATACTGAAGCTTTCTTT.

The chain has TRBV15 and TRBJ1-2; D gene unclear. Germline V CDR1 and CDR2: LNHNV, YYDKDF (reference sequence). Trimming removed 0 bases at V and 6 bases at J, with 8 bases between. The CDR3 contains 13 residues. The DNA of the CDR3 is TGTGCCACCAGCAGAGAAGATGGCCATGGCTACACCTTC. It yields the protein CATSREDGHGYTF.

This clonotype showed up just a few times. The J gene is TRBJ1-1, the V gene TRBV6-1; D may be TRBD1 (6 bases). The CDR3 loop spans 16 amino acids. V lost 6 bases and J 0 bases, leaving 17 bases between the germline ends. Germline CDR1 is MNHNS and CDR2 is SASEGT. The DNA of the CDR3 is TGTGCCAGCAGCAACCGACGGGACACCATGAACACTGAAGCTTTCTTT. It is translated as CASSNRRDTMNTEAFF.

The V gene is TRBV30, the J gene TRBJ1-2; D unclear. The CDR3 spans 13 residues. Trimming took 3 bases from V and 2 from J, leaving 10 bases between them. Germline CDR1 GTSNPN, CDR2 SVGIG (reference sequence). CDR3 sequence (DNA): TGTGCCTGGAGCGAGGAACAGAACTATGGCTACACCTTC. Protein sequence: CAWSEEQNYGYTF.

This clonotype was counted a few times. This chain joins TRBV2 and TRBJ2-7; maybe TRBD2 (6 bases). The V and J ends lost 3 bases and 4 bases respectively, with 10 bases between them. The CDR3 sequence is 13 residues long. Germline CDR1 reads SNHLY; CDR2 reads FYNNEI. CDR3 DNA: TGTGCCAGCAGTGACGGGGCGGGGTACGAGCAGTACTTC. Its translation: CASSDGAGYEQYF.

This clonotype was recorded a few times. V gene TRBV10-3 combines with J gene TRBJ2-3; D is uncertain. CDR1 ENHRY and CDR2 SYGVKD come from the germline V gene. The CDR3 contains 14 residues. Trimming left V 9 bases short and J 1 base short, with 14 bases between. The CDR3 DNA sequence: TGTGCCATTAGGCCGGGTGTTGGCACAGATACGCAGTATTTT. Protein sequence: CAIRPGVGTDTQYF.

This clonotype was recorded a few times. CDR3 loop: CASSFRTETNDQETQYF. CDR3 sequence (DNA): TGTGCCAGCAGTTTCCGGACCGAAACTAACGACCAAGAGACCCAGTACTTC. J is TRBJ2-5 and V is TRBV6-2 or TRBV6-3; D gene ambiguous. V was pared by 4 bases and J by 0 bases, with 18 bases between. The CDR3 is made up of 17 amino acids. CDR1 is MNHEY and CDR2 is SVGEGT in the germline V gene.

J is TRBJ2-7 and V is TRBV5-1; possibly TRBD2 for D (5 bases). This CDR3 is built from 14 residues. Germline V gene sequence: CDR1 SGHRS, CDR2 YFSETQ. Trimming left V 0 bases short and J 2 bases short, with 9 bases between. The CDR3 protein is CASSLAIGAYEQYF. The CDR3 DNA follows: TGCGCCAGCAGCTTGGCCATCGGGGCCTACGAGCAGTACTTC.

J is TRBJ2-5 and V is TRBV5-6; the match to TRBD1 covers 9 bases. Germline CDR1 is SGHDT and CDR2 is YYEEEE. The J segment lost 5 bases and the V segment lost 4 bases, leaving 6 bases of the junction unmatched. This CDR3 region has 14 residues. CDR3 in DNA: TGTGCCAGCAGCCTGGGACAGGGTCCGGAGACCCAGTACTTC. Encoded protein: CASSLGQGPETQYF.

This clonotype has more than one count but fewer than ten. J is TRBJ1-5 and V is TRBV2, with unresolved D. The V end was cut by 4 bases, the J end by 5 bases, with 15 bases between. Germline V CDR1 and CDR2: SNHLY, FYNNEI. The CDR3 consists of 15 residues. In DNA form, the CDR3 reads TGTGCCAGCAGTGGTACCGGGTTCACTGATCAGCCCCAGCATTTT. Translating it yields CASSGTGFTDQPQHF.

This sequence joins TRBV7-6 and TRBJ2-2; D gene uncertain. The V end lost 5 bases, the J end lost 1 base, and 17 bases lay between the germline ends. Germline assignment: CDR1 SGHVS and CDR2 FNYEAQ. The CDR3 totals 17 residues. The CDR3 DNA is TGTGCCAGCAGCCGCAACCCCTCTGGTGGGAACACCGGGGAGCTGTTTTTT. Its protein product is CASSRNPSGGNTGELFF.